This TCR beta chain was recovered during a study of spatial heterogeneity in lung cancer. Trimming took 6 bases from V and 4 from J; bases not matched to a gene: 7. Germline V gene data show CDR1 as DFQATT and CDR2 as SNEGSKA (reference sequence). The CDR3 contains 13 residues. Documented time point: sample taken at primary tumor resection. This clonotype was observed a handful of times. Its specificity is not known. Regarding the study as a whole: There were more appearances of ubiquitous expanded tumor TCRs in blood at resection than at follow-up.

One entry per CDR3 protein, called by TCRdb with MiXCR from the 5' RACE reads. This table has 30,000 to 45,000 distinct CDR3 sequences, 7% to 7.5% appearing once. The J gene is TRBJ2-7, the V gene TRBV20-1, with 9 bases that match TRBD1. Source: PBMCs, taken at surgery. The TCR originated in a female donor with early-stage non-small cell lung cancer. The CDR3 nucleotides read TGCAGTGCCCCCGACAGGGGGGGATACGAGCAGTACTTC. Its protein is CSAPDRGGYEQYF.